This T cell receptor (beta chain) was sequenced for a study of blood T cell repertoires in COVID-19. Study in general: From the United States, Italy and Spain came samples of acute and convalescent COVID-19. PBMCs, B-cell-depleted T cells, or T cells were the source of the cDNA or gDNA that made up the material.

Sequencing used immunoSEQ multiplex PCR; TCRdb keeps in-frame clones, though not all of them. The data show about 160,000 clones, with about 92% seen just once and about 4.6% held by the top ten. Sample: peripheral blood. The clonotype was recovered from a man under 40 with COVID-19, enrolled during active disease.

The CDR3 region is CASSLGTLNTEAFF. CDR3 nucleotides: TGTGCCAGCAGCTTAGGGACATTGAACACTGAAGCTTTCTTT. V gene TRBV7-2 combines with J gene TRBJ1-1; the D gene is possibly TRBD1 (5 bases). Per germline, CDR1 SGHTA and CDR2 FQGNSA. The ends were cut back, 1 base at V and 0 bases at J, with 6 bases in the middle. The CDR3 runs to 14 residues.